This T cell receptor (beta chain) was sequenced in a study of blood T cells in healthy people across ages. This CDR3 has 13 amino acids. Unmatched junction bases numbered 6, after V lost 5 bases and J lost 8 bases. The authors ran a second PCR of roughly 6 to 12 cycles using a sample-barcoded 5' primer and a J-beta primer mix. MiXCR was run by TCRdb on the 5' RACE reads, yielding one entry per CDR3 protein. The sample has 700,000 to 850,000 distinct CDR3 sequences, around 34% seen once. The sequenced material came from blood. This TCR was recovered from a man aged 18 to 29 in good health. This rearrangement joins TRBV12-3 or TRBV12-4 to TRBJ2-1; the match to TRBD2 covers 7 bases. In nucleotides, the CDR3 is TGTGCCAGCAGTCTAGTGGGGGGGGATGAGCAGTTCTTC. Amino acid sequence: CASSLVGGDEQFF.